These T cell receptor beta chains were read from a single sample in a study of vaccination and CD4 T cells after COVID-19. Using its own MiXCR run on the PCR reads, TCRdb lists one record per CDR3 protein. Of 9,000 to 9,500 distinct CDR3 sequences detected, 55% appear once; the ten largest clones hold roughly 7.2%. These receptors' targets are unknown. Sequenced input: CD4+ T cells from blood, cultured in vitro. These receptors originate from a human donor who had recovered from COVID-19. The CDR3 runs from the conserved cysteine through the conserved F or W. Each record gives: D gene, J gene, V gene, clone size, CDR3 DNA, CDR3 protein. D genes are given only for firm matches. The size field is filled for only some rows; it gives once, few, many or a size class.

d_call: TRBD1
j_call: TRBJ2-1
v_call: TRBV5-1
clone_size: .
cdr3_nt: TGCGCCAGCAGCTTCCCGGGACAGACGTACAATGAGCAGTTCTTC
cdr3_aa: CASSFPGQTYNEQFF

d_call: .
j_call: TRBJ2-1
v_call: TRBV4-1
clone_size: once
cdr3_nt: TGCGCCAGCAGCCAAGACGGGGCCTTGGGAGTAGCGTTCTTC
cdr3_aa: CASSQDGALGVAFF

d_call: TRBD2
j_call: TRBJ2-7
v_call: TRBV6-1
clone_size: .
cdr3_nt: TGTGCCATCGAGCGGGATTCGGGGGAGCAGTACTTC
cdr3_aa: CAIERDSGEQYF

d_call: TRBD2
j_call: TRBJ2-5
v_call: TRBV5-1
clone_size: few
cdr3_nt: TGCGCCAGCAGTTCCAGGACTAGCGGGGGCGGGAGGAGAGAGACCCAGTACTTC
cdr3_aa: CASSSRTSGGGRRETQYF

d_call: .
j_call: TRBJ2-1
v_call: TRBV2
clone_size: .
cdr3_nt: TGTGCCACATTACGGGACCACTACAATGAGCAGTTCTTC
cdr3_aa: CATLRDHYNEQFF

d_call: .
j_call: TRBJ2-5
v_call: TRBV9
clone_size: .
cdr3_nt: TGTGCCAGCAGCCCCCAGCTGGGGGCAATAGAGACCCAGTACTTC
cdr3_aa: CASSPQLGAIETQYF

d_call: TRBD1
j_call: TRBJ1-2
v_call: TRBV7-2
clone_size: .
cdr3_nt: TGTGCCAGCAGCTTAGAGCCCGGGACAGGGGACGGCTACACCTTC
cdr3_aa: CASSLEPGTGDGYTF

d_call: .
j_call: TRBJ2-1
v_call: TRBV7-8
clone_size: .
cdr3_nt: TGTGCCAGCAGCACCATGGGACGGGCAAGACACAATGAGCAGTTCTTC
cdr3_aa: CASSTMGRARHNEQFF

d_call: TRBD2
j_call: TRBJ2-3
v_call: TRBV18
clone_size: .
cdr3_nt: TGTGCCAGTTCGAGGAACAGCGGGGGCGATACGCAGTATTTT
cdr3_aa: CASSRNSGGDTQYF

d_call: TRBD1
j_call: TRBJ1-6
v_call: TRBV24-1
clone_size: .
cdr3_nt: TGTGCCACCTCCCAGGGGGCGAGAAATTCACCCCTCCACTTT
cdr3_aa: CATSQGARNSPLHF

d_call: .
j_call: TRBJ1-1
v_call: TRBV6-5
clone_size: .
cdr3_nt: TGTGCCAGCAGTTACTTGGGGCACACTGAAGCTTTCTTT
cdr3_aa: CASSYLGHTEAFF